The next 10 T cell receptor beta chains were all read from a single sample in a study of blood T cell repertoires in COVID-19. Using immunoSEQ multiplex PCR, the repertoire was profiled, and TCRdb retains in-frame clones only, with some absent. The sample consists of 160,000 or so clones, around three quarters of them appearing once. The sample taken for sequencing was peripheral blood. Receptors originate from a man aged 65 to 85 with active or convalescent COVID-19.

The J gene is TRBJ2-7, the V gene TRBV6-5; possibly TRBD2 for D (6 bases). Trimming took 0 bases from V and 1 from J, leaving 7 bases between them. The CDR3 is made up of 14 amino acids. Germline CDR1 reads MNHEY; CDR2 reads SVGAGI. The CDR3 region is CASSYSRGSYEQYF. In DNA form, the CDR3 reads TGTGCCAGCAGTTACTCCCGGGGGTCCTACGAGCAGTACTTC.

The chain has TRBV3-1 (or the pseudogene TRBV3-2) and TRBJ2-3, with TRBD1 as a possible D gene (6 bases). CDR1 and CDR2 from the germline V gene are LGHDT and YNNKEL (reference sequence). Trimming stripped 1 base from V and 2 bases from J, with 10 bases between. CDR3 length: 15 amino acids. The CDR3 loop reads CASSQGQADTDTQYF. DNA for the CDR3: TGTGCCAGCAGCCAAGGACAGGCCGACACAGATACGCAGTATTTT.

This sequence joins TRBV6-5 and TRBJ1-6; no clear D. This CDR3 region has 13 residues. Germline loops: CDR1 MNHEY, CDR2 SVGAGI. V dropped 8 bases and J dropped 4 bases, with 9 bases sitting between them. For the CDR3, the DNA is TGTGCCAGCCGAGGGAGTTATAATTCACCCCTCCACTTT. Its translation is CASRGSYNSPLHF.

The genes are TRBV14 and TRBJ1-1; 7 bases are a match to TRBD1. The CDR3 consists of 15 residues. Unmatched junction bases numbered 7, after V lost 1 base and J lost 5 bases. Germline-derived CDR1 and CDR2 are SGHDN and FVKESK. The CDR3 DNA follows: TGTGCCAGCAGCCAAGGCTCTACAGGGGAAACTGAAGCTTTCTTT. This gives the protein CASSQGSTGETEAFF.

The V call is TRBV25-1, the J call TRBJ1-2; 11 bases are shared with TRBD1. The V and J ends lost 8 bases and 7 bases, in that order; junction bases with no gene match: 9. This CDR3 comprises 14 residues. Germline loops: CDR1 MGHDK, CDR2 SYGVNS. Written as DNA, the CDR3 is TGTGCCAGCGGTCGAGGACAGGGGGCGGGTGGCTACACCTTC. It codes for CASGRGQGAGGYTF.

The V call is TRBV10-1, the J call TRBJ2-6; 8 nucleotides agree with TRBD1. Trimming at V came to 2 bases and at J to 4 bases, leaving 22 bases not matched to a gene. This CDR3 has 22 residues. The germline V gene encodes CDR1 WNHNN and CDR2 SYGVQD (reference sequence). CDR3 nucleotide sequence: TGCGCCAGCAGTGAGCGGGCTGCAGGGGGCGAGGGGGCCTCCCTCGGGGCCAACGTCCTGACTTTC. Its protein is CASSERAAGGEGASLGANVLTF.

This clone showed up just once. V gene TRBV30 combines with J gene TRBJ2-3; D is undetermined. Trimming removed 0 bases from V and 4 bases from J, with 5 bases in between. The CDR3 is 12 residues long. CDR1 is GTSNPN and CDR2 is SVGIG in the germline V gene (reference sequence). The CDR3 sequence: CAWSVLSDTQYF. The CDR3 DNA follows: TGTGCCTGGAGTGTACTGTCAGATACGCAGTATTTT.

This clone has just one count. This sequence joins TRBV10-3 and TRBJ1-1; 8 bases match TRBD1. CDR1 ENHRY and CDR2 SYGVKD come from the germline V gene. The CDR3 is 15 amino acids. V was pared by 3 bases and J by 0 bases, with 3 bases of the junction left unmatched. The CDR3 nucleotides are TGTGCCATCAGTGATGGGACAGGACTGAACACTGAAGCTTTCTTT. It codes for CAISDGTGLNTEAFF.

This clone was found many times. V and J are TRBV6-5 and TRBJ1-6; maybe TRBD1 (6 bases). The CDR3 runs to 15 residues. V was cut by 2 bases and J by 8 bases, with 13 bases left in between. Germline lookup yields CDR1 MNHEY and CDR2 SVGAGI. CDR3 coding DNA: TGTGCCAGCAGTTACGGGGGGGCTTTGGATTCACCCCTCCACTTT. It specifies CASSYGGALDSPLHF.

This clone came up once. This chain uses TRBV5-1 with TRBJ2-3; no reliable D call. The CDR3 runs 14 residues. Deletions cut 3 bases from V and 2 bases from J, with 10 bases between. Germline V gives CDR1 SGHRS, CDR2 YFSETQ. CDR3 amino acids: CASSSDHYTDTQYF. The CDR3 coding sequence is TGCGCCAGCAGCTCGGATCACTACACAGATACGCAGTATTTT.